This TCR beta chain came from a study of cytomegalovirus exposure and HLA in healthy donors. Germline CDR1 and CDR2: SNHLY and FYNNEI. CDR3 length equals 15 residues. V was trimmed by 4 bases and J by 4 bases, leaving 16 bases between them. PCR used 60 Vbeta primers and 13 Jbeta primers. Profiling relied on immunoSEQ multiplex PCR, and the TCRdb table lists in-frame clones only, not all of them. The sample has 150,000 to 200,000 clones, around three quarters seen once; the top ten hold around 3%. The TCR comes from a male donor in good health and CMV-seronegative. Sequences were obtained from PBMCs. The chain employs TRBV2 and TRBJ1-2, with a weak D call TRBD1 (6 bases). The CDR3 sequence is CASSVNLRGSYGYTF. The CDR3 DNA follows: TGTGCCAGCAGTGTTAATTTGAGGGGGTCCTATGGCTACACCTTC.